These 13 T cell receptor beta chains were sequenced from one sample in a study of blood T cell repertoires in COVID-19. The protocol was immunoSEQ multiplex PCR, while the TCRdb copy is restricted to in-frame clones and leaves out a portion. Of approximately 150,000 clones listed, about 90% were seen once; the top ten hold 1.5% to 1.9%. The source material was peripheral blood. Source of these receptors: an older woman with acute or convalescent COVID-19.

In its sample, this clone was seen once. This chain connects TRBV7-9 to TRBJ2-7; D remains ambiguous. CDR3 length: 15 amino acids. The germline CDR1 and CDR2 sequences are SEHNR and FQNEAQ (reference sequence). V lost 5 bases and J 3 bases, leaving 17 bases between the germline ends. The CDR3 loop reads CASSPRVGSDYEQYF. CDR3 nucleotide sequence: TGTGCCAGCAGCCCCCGGGTTGGGTCGGACTACGAGCAGTACTTC.

This clone occurred once. The J gene is TRBJ1-1, the V gene TRBV30, with D tentatively TRBD1 (6 bases). The CDR3 runs to 13 residues. V gave up 3 bases and J gave up 0 bases, with 8 bases separating them. Germline V lookup: CDR1 GTSNPN, CDR2 SVGIG (reference sequence). The CDR3 loop is CAWRQGLNTEAFF. In DNA, the CDR3 is TGTGCCTGGAGGCAGGGGCTGAACACTGAAGCTTTCTTT.

The chain combines TRBV5-1 with TRBJ1-4; D perhaps matches TRBD1 (6 bases). This CDR3 contains 16 residues. V lost 4 bases, J lost 6 bases, and 19 bases lay in between. CDR1 is SGHRS, CDR2 YFSETQ, per germline. CDR3 sequence (DNA): TGCGCCAGCAGCCCGACCCCGGGGGGCGCGGATGAAAAACTGTTTTTT. This sequence encodes CASSPTPGGADEKLFF.

The chain carries TRBV28 and TRBJ1-2; 8 positions match TRBD1. Trimming removed 6 bases from V and 8 bases from J; junction bases left unmatched: 8. Germline-derived CDR1 and CDR2 are MDHEN and SYDVKM. This CDR3 spans 13 amino acids. CDR3 protein: CASRGTGLWGYTF. Here the CDR3 DNA reads TGTGCCAGCAGGGGGACAGGACTTTGGGGCTACACCTTC.

The table lists this clone with a count of one. This chain uses TRBV6-5 with TRBJ1-3; 12 nucleotides match TRBD1. CDR1 is MNHEY, CDR2 SVGAGI, per germline. The CDR3 is 15 residues long. V was pared by 6 bases and J by 2 bases, with 2 bases of the junction left unmatched. The CDR3 DNA follows: TGTGCCAGCAGCGGGACAGGGGGCGCTGGAAACACCATATATTTT. The encoded protein is CASSGTGGAGNTIYF.

The chain is built from TRBV2 and TRBJ2-1, with D maybe TRBD2 (5 bases). Germline-derived CDR1 and CDR2 are SNHLY and FYNNEI. The length of the CDR3 is 12 residues. Trimming took 11 bases from V and 7 from J, leaving 15 bases between them. CDR3 in DNA: TGTGCCGCCGGGGAGACACGGAATGAGCAGTTCTTC. Amino acid sequence: CAAGETRNEQFF.

The CDR3 DNA is TGTGCCAGCAGTCCCATTGGTCGGGTGCCTTTGAACACTGAAGCTTTCTTT. Protein: CASSPIGRVPLNTEAFF. The rearrangement links TRBV27 to TRBJ1-1; D not resolved. Germline CDR1 MNHEY, CDR2 SMNVEV (reference sequence). There are 17 residues in the CDR3. Trimming took 5 bases from V and 0 from J, leaving 19 bases between them.

This chain uses TRBV30 with TRBJ2-6; D uncertain. V was cut by 2 bases and J by 0 bases, with 2 bases left in between. The CDR3 extends over 13 amino acids. Per the germline V gene, CDR1 is GTSNPN and CDR2 is SVGIG (reference sequence). The CDR3, as DNA: TGTGCCTGGAGTCTCTCTGGGGCCAACGTCCTGACTTTC. Its translation: CAWSLSGANVLTF.

The chain couples TRBV5-1 to TRBJ2-1; 10 nucleotides match TRBD1. The length of the CDR3 is 15 residues. J gave up 2 bases and V 4 bases, and 3 bases lay outside the gene matches. Germline loops: CDR1 SGHRS, CDR2 YFSETQ. In DNA, the CDR3 is TGCGCCAGCAGCGCCGGGACAGGGGCCTACAATGAGCAGTTCTTC. This codes for CASSAGTGAYNEQFF.

The V gene is TRBV5-8, the J gene TRBJ1-6; 7 nucleotides agree with TRBD1. The J segment lost 3 bases and the V segment lost 0 bases, leaving 3 bases of the junction unmatched. The CDR3 sequence is 16 residues long. From germline, CDR1 is SGHTS and CDR2 YDEGEE. The CDR3 DNA follows: TGTGCCAGCAGCTTGGCGGGACAGCTCTATAATTCACCCCTCCACTTT. Protein: CASSLAGQLYNSPLHF.

This chain links TRBV4-1 with TRBJ2-1, with a tentative D call TRBD2 (5 bases). The germline CDR1 and CDR2 sequences are MGHRA and YSYEKL. The V end was cut by 1 base, the J end by 6 bases, with 16 bases between. This CDR3 is 16 amino acids long. This CDR3 reads CASSQVFRGRGNEQFF. The CDR3, as DNA: TGCGCCAGCAGCCAAGTATTCCGGGGTCGGGGCAATGAGCAGTTCTTC.

The chain uses TRBV15 and TRBJ2-3, with TRBD2 as a possible D gene (5 bases). Germline lookup yields CDR1 LNHNV and CDR2 YYDKDF (reference sequence). The CDR3 is 17 amino acids. V was shortened by 0 bases and J by 3 bases, with 16 bases between the two germline ends. This CDR3 is CATSRDYIGIGTDTQYF. In nucleotides, the CDR3 is TGTGCCACCAGCAGAGATTACATCGGGATTGGGACAGATACGCAGTATTTT.

The rearrangement uses TRBV6-5 and TRBJ2-1; perhaps TRBD1 as D (5 bases). Germline V gives CDR1 MNHEY, CDR2 SVGAGI. V was shortened by 6 bases and J by 2 bases, with 11 bases between the two germline ends. The length of the CDR3 is 14 residues. The CDR3 loop reads CASRRQQAYNEQFF. In DNA, the CDR3 is TGTGCCAGCAGGCGACAGCAAGCCTACAATGAGCAGTTCTTC.